The 31 T cell receptor beta chains listed next were all sequenced from one sample in a study of cytomegalovirus exposure and HLA in healthy donors (dated by TCRdb to about 2017). Library preparation was by the immunoSEQ multiplex PCR assay. For the multiplex PCR, a mixture combining 60 forward primers for TCR Vbeta segments and 13 reverse primers for TCR Jbeta segments was used. TCRdb's version of the immuneACCESS table is confined to in-frame rearrangements and falls short of the full clone set. An unresolved V gene accounts for under half of the shortfall where checked; the remainder is of unknown origin. In this sample the table shows 100,000 to 150,000 clones, over 70% of which occur a single time. Clones ranked in the top ten supply more than 1.4% of the sample. Sequencing was performed on PBMCs. These TCRs come from a woman aged 18 to 35 in good health and CMV-seronegative.

This chain connects TRBV5-1 to TRBJ2-1; 13 nucleotides line up with TRBD2. From germline, CDR1 is SGHRS and CDR2 YFSETQ. Germline trimming cut 0 bases from V and 5 bases from J; bases unmatched to any gene: 5. This CDR3 is built from 17 residues. CDR3 sequence reads: CASSLGLGTSGNNEQFF. The CDR3 bases are TGCGCCAGCAGCTTGGGGTTGGGGACTAGCGGGAACAATGAGCAGTTCTTC.

The V and J genes are TRBV2 and TRBJ1-6; 7 positions agree with TRBD1. V shed 5 bases, J shed 0 bases, and the junction held 4 bases outside the gene matches. The germline gives CDR1 SNHLY, CDR2 FYNNEI. The CDR3 contains 16 residues. The CDR3 here is CASSPRTGSYNSPLHF. DNA of the CDR3: TGTGCCAGCAGTCCTAGGACAGGCTCCTATAATTCACCCCTCCACTTT.

The CDR3 spells CASSDDRRNEKLFF. Written as DNA, the CDR3 is TGTGCCAGCAGTGATGACAGGCGTAATGAAAAACTGTTTTTT. The rearrangement links TRBV2 to TRBJ1-4, with a possible D match to TRBD1 (6 bases). The germline V gene encodes CDR1 SNHLY and CDR2 FYNNEI. V dropped 3 bases and J dropped 4 bases, with 9 bases sitting between them. The CDR3 has 14 amino acids.

The chain recombines TRBV19 with TRBJ1-1; D unclear. The CDR3 extends over 14 amino acids. CDR1 and CDR2 (germline): LNHDA, SQIVND (reference sequence). The V gene lost 6 bases and the J gene lost 0 bases, with 11 bases spanning the gap. The CDR3 loop reads CASRRLEVNTEAFF. CDR3 nucleotides: TGTGCCAGTAGAAGGCTCGAGGTGAACACTGAAGCTTTCTTT.

This sequence joins TRBV10-3 and TRBJ2-7; D is unclear. V was shortened by 2 bases and J by 0 bases, with 5 bases between the two germline ends. The germline CDR1 and CDR2 sequences are ENHRY and SYGVKD. This CDR3 is 13 amino acids long. The CDR3 sequence is CAISENGSYEQYF. In nucleotides, the CDR3 is TGTGCCATCAGTGAGAACGGCTCCTACGAGCAGTACTTC.

The V call is TRBV19, the J call TRBJ1-2; D uncertain. Trimming took off 3 bases at V and 4 bases at J, with 9 bases between the two ends. This CDR3 has 13 residues. Germline CDR1 and CDR2: LNHDA and SQIVND (reference sequence). CDR3 residues: CASSIPGFYGYTF. CDR3 in DNA: TGTGCCAGTAGTATCCCCGGGTTCTATGGCTACACCTTC.

This sequence joins TRBV10-3 and TRBJ2-3, with a possible D match to TRBD1 (6 bases). Trimming removed 7 bases at V and 5 bases at J, with 10 bases between. Germline CDR1 reads ENHRY; CDR2 reads SYGVKD. The CDR3 is 12 residues long. CDR3 amino acids: CAINTGRDTQYF. CDR3 nucleotide sequence: TGTGCCATCAACACAGGGAGAGATACGCAGTATTTT.

This clone was seen a few times. J is TRBJ1-1 and V is TRBV5-1; D perhaps matches TRBD1 (6 bases). CDR3 length: 17 residues. With 0 bases removed from V and 4 bases from J, the gap between germline ends came to 19 bases. The germline CDR1 and CDR2 sequences are SGHRS and YFSETQ. The CDR3 reads CASSLGARGYVGTEAFF. The CDR3 DNA sequence: TGCGCCAGCAGCTTGGGGGCCAGGGGTTACGTGGGCACTGAAGCTTTCTTT.

The chain combines TRBV6-1 with TRBJ2-7, with D unresolved. V was clipped by 6 bases and J by 9 bases, with 12 bases between them. The CDR3 sequence is 11 residues long. Germline V gene data show CDR1 as MNHNS and CDR2 as SASEGT. The CDR3 DNA sequence: TGTGCCAGCAGCACGAGCGAGCGGCAGTACTTC. Amino acids: CASSTSERQYF.

The V gene is TRBV14, the J gene TRBJ1-2, with D hard to call. The CDR3 totals 13 residues. V shed 4 bases and J shed 2 bases, with 8 bases lying between them. Germline loops: CDR1 SGHDN, CDR2 FVKESK. CDR3 amino acids: CASSPQKNYGYTF. CDR3 bases: TGTGCCAGCAGCCCACAGAAGAACTATGGCTACACCTTC.

The chain employs TRBV7-2 and TRBJ1-2; 8 bases align to TRBD1. Trimming at V came to 5 bases and at J to 3 bases, leaving 2 bases not matched to a gene. The germline CDR1 and CDR2 sequences are SGHTA and FQGNSA. This CDR3 region has 13 residues. Here the CDR3 reads CASSQGAYYGYTF. CDR3 sequence (DNA): TGTGCCAGCAGCCAGGGGGCCTACTATGGCTACACCTTC.

The chain uses TRBV4-1 and TRBJ2-2; 10 bases are a match to TRBD2. The CDR3 has 17 amino acids. The J segment lost 5 bases and the V segment lost 0 bases, leaving 6 bases of the junction unmatched. CDR1 and CDR2 from the germline V gene are MGHRA and YSYEKL. The CDR3 protein is CASSQDKLAGVTGELFF. Here the CDR3 DNA reads TGCGCCAGCAGCCAAGATAAGCTAGCGGGGGTAACCGGGGAGCTGTTTTTT.

The gene calls are TRBV27 and TRBJ1-1; D unclear. Germline V gene data show CDR1 as MNHEY and CDR2 as SMNVEV (reference sequence). V was shortened by 4 bases and J by 6 bases, with 12 bases between the two germline ends. The CDR3 extends over 13 amino acids. The CDR3 loop reads CASSYGPGSEAFF. As DNA, the CDR3 is TGTGCCAGCAGTTATGGCCCGGGATCTGAAGCTTTCTTT.

This clone was picked up one time. The chain recombines TRBV7-2 with TRBJ2-1, with 10 bases matching TRBD2. Looked up from germline, CDR1 is SGHTA and CDR2 is FQGNSA. The CDR3 consists of 15 residues. The V gene end was trimmed by 2 bases and the J gene end by 4 bases; junction bases not matched to a gene: 2. CDR3 nucleotide sequence: TGTGCCAGCAGCTTACCAGCGGGGGGGTACAATGAGCAGTTCTTC. Translating it yields CASSLPAGGYNEQFF.

The rearrangement links TRBV5-4 to TRBJ2-7, with a tentative D call TRBD2 (6 bases). The germline V gene has CDR1 SGHNT and CDR2 YYREEE (reference sequence). Between the trimmed V and J ends, which lost 4 bases and 6 bases, there was a span of 14 bases. The CDR3 consists of 13 residues. CDR3 region: CASSTSGLPEQYF. The CDR3 DNA follows: TGTGCCAGCAGCACCTCGGGACTGCCCGAGCAGTACTTC.

The chain employs TRBV6-5 and TRBJ2-7; D is perhaps TRBD2 (5 bases). The germline gives CDR1 MNHEY, CDR2 SVGAGI. This CDR3 has 16 amino acids. V lost 2 bases and J lost 3, with 17 bases in between. CDR3 protein: CASSYGGGGGVYEQYF. The CDR3 coding sequence is TGTGCCAGCAGTTACGGTGGTGGCGGAGGAGTCTACGAGCAGTACTTC.

The rearrangement joins TRBV19 to TRBJ1-5; a weak D match, TRBD1 (6 bases). V lost 7 bases and J 0 bases, leaving 13 bases between the germline ends. CDR3 size: 15 residues. Germline CDR1 reads LNHDA; CDR2 reads SQIVND (reference sequence). CDR3 loop: CASNAGTLSNQPQHF. CDR3 DNA: TGTGCCAGTAACGCTGGGACACTTAGCAATCAGCCCCAGCATTTT.

The V gene is TRBV2, the J gene TRBJ1-1; D gene uncertain. CDR3 size: 12 residues. Trimming removed 7 bases from V and 2 bases from J, with 8 bases in between. Germline V gene sequence: CDR1 SNHLY, CDR2 FYNNEI. Here the CDR3 DNA reads TGTGCCAGCAAACGGGGTAACACTGAAGCTTTCTTT. Protein: CASKRGNTEAFF.

This chain joins TRBV5-1 and TRBJ2-3; 10 nucleotides align to TRBD2. The J segment lost 5 bases and the V segment lost 5 bases, leaving 8 bases of the junction unmatched. Germline-derived CDR1 and CDR2 are SGHRS and YFSETQ. The CDR3 is made up of 15 amino acids. The DNA for the CDR3 is TGCGCCAGCAGGGGGCTAGCGGGAGAGGGAGATACGCAGTATTTT. It specifies CASRGLAGEGDTQYF.

The J gene is TRBJ1-2, the V gene TRBV10-3, with 7 bases fitting TRBD1. This CDR3 spans 11 amino acids. The germline CDR1 and CDR2 sequences are ENHRY and SYGVKD. The ends lost 6 bases at V and 6 bases at J; junction bases unmatched: 1. CDR3 bases: TGTGCCATCAGGCAGGGGGATGGCTACACCTTC. It specifies CAIRQGDGYTF.

The V gene is TRBV19, the J gene TRBJ2-2, with a tentative D call TRBD1 (5 bases). Germline V gene sequence: CDR1 LNHDA, CDR2 SQIVND (reference sequence). The CDR3 has 13 residues. V dropped 3 bases and J dropped 7 bases, with 9 bases sitting between them. The CDR3 protein is CASSIQRGGELFF. DNA of the CDR3: TGTGCCAGTAGTATCCAAAGGGGCGGGGAGCTGTTTTTT.

V gene TRBV18 combines with J gene TRBJ1-1; D gene uncertain. V was trimmed by 6 bases and J by 4 bases, leaving 6 bases between them. Germline CDR1 reads KGHSH; CDR2 reads LQKENI. The CDR3 covers 11 residues. CDR3 nucleotide sequence: TGTGCCAGCTCTCTTCGCACTGAAGCTTTCTTT. Amino acid sequence: CASSLRTEAFF. The full variable domain, completed using reference TRBV18 and TRBJ1-1, is NAGVMQNPRHLVRRRGQEARLRCSPMKGHSHVYWYRQLPEEGLKFMVYLQKENIIDESGMPKERFSAEFPKEGPSILRIQQVVRGDSAAYFCASSLRTEAFFGQGTRLTVV.

The gene calls are TRBV4-3 and TRBJ2-5; 8 bases are shared with TRBD2. V shed 1 base and J 3 bases; nucleotides not matched to a gene: 4. The CDR3 length is 15 residues. Germline CDR1 and CDR2: LGHNA and YSLEER. CDR3 DNA sequence: TGCGCCAGCAGCCAAGTACCACTAGCGGAAGAGACCCAGTACTTC. It yields the protein CASSQVPLAEETQYF.

V and J are TRBV7-9 and TRBJ1-2; 9 nucleotides line up with TRBD1. The junction had 9 bases not matched to a gene; V was cut back by 4 bases and J by 6 bases. This CDR3 has 15 amino acids. Germline CDR1 SEHNR, CDR2 FQNEAQ (reference sequence). This chain's CDR3 is CASSSLGTGLHGYTF. The CDR3 DNA reads as TGTGCCAGCAGCTCCTTGGGGACAGGGCTCCATGGCTACACCTTC.

The genes are TRBV2 and TRBJ2-3; 12 nucleotides match TRBD2. This CDR3 region has 16 residues. J was trimmed by 5 bases and V by 0 bases; bases with no gene match: 3. Germline values: CDR1 SNHLY, CDR2 FYNNEI. CDR3 amino acids: CASSEALAGGGDTQYF. Written as DNA, the CDR3 is TGTGCCAGCAGTGAAGCCCTAGCGGGGGGGGGAGATACGCAGTATTTT.

The V gene is TRBV5-6, the J gene TRBJ1-2; D is ambiguous. CDR3 length equals 16 residues. Germline CDR1 and CDR2: SGHDT and YYEEEE. V lost 5 bases and J 1 base, leaving 18 bases between the germline ends. The CDR3 DNA follows: TGTGCCAGCAGTTTGAACCCGAACGGGTTTAACTATGGCTACACCTTC. It encodes CASSLNPNGFNYGYTF.

The genes are TRBV19 and TRBJ2-5; D is possibly TRBD1 (6 bases). In germline, CDR1 is LNHDA, CDR2 SQIVND (reference sequence). This CDR3 region has 15 residues. V dropped 3 bases and J dropped 7 bases, with 18 bases sitting between them. In nucleotides, the CDR3 is TGTGCCAGTAGTATTATTGGGGGCCCCCGATGGACCCAGTACTTC. It is translated as CASSIIGGPRWTQYF. Together with reference TRBV19 and TRBJ2-5, the CDR3 gives the full variable domain: DGGITQSPKYLFRKEGQNVTLSCEQNLNHDAMYWYRQDPGQGLRLIYYSQIVNDFQKGDIAEGYSVSREKKESFPLTVTSAQKNPTAFYLCASSIIGGPRWTQYFGPGTRLLVL.

This rearrangement joins TRBV7-9 to TRBJ2-5; 8 bases align to TRBD2. Germline V gene data show CDR1 as SEHNR and CDR2 as FQNEAQ (reference sequence). The CDR3 is 15 amino acids. The V segment lost 4 bases and the J segment 4 bases; nucleotides outside the gene matches: 8. In DNA, the CDR3 is TGTGCCAGCAGCTATGATGGTAGCGGGGCAGAGACCCAGTACTTC. It codes for CASSYDGSGAETQYF.

The chain uses TRBV11-2 and TRBJ2-3, with a possible D match to TRBD1 (6 bases). V was shortened by 6 bases and J by 7 bases, with 17 bases between the two germline ends. CDR1 is SGHAT and CDR2 is FQNNGV in the germline V gene. The length of the CDR3 is 14 residues. The CDR3 sequence is CASRQGMGKNTQYF. DNA of the CDR3: TGTGCCAGCAGGCAGGGGATGGGAAAAAATACGCAGTATTTT.

This clone came up a few times. The chain combines TRBV5-1 with TRBJ2-3; TRBD2 aligns across 9 bases. V was clipped by 0 bases and J by 1 base; unmatched bases: 0. The CDR3 has 15 residues. Germline CDR1 and CDR2: SGHRS and YFSETQ. The CDR3 nucleotides are TGCGCCAGCAGCTTGGAGCGGGAGGGCACAGATACGCAGTATTTT. This encodes CASSLEREGTDTQYF.

The chain carries TRBV18 and TRBJ1-2; TRBD1 matches at 8 bases. With V trimmed by 2 bases and J by 8 bases, 1 base remained unmatched. The CDR3 totals 12 residues. Looked up from germline, CDR1 is KGHSH and CDR2 is LQKENI. CDR3 sequence reads: CASSPRTGGYTF. The CDR3 bases are TGTGCCAGCTCACCAAGGACAGGGGGCTACACCTTC.